The 10 T cell receptor beta chains given below trace back to one sample, sequenced in a study of T cells in localized non-small cell lung cancer. Data came from immunoSEQ multiplex PCR; TCRdb stores just in-frame clones and leaves some out. The data contain around 140,000 clones, approximately 88% of them singletons. The sample consisted of peripheral blood, taken before any cancer treatment. Receptors were obtained from a female donor older than 55 with stage I lung adenocarcinoma.

This chain uses TRBV29-1 with TRBJ1-3; possibly TRBD1 for D (5 bases). The germline V gene encodes CDR1 SQVTM and CDR2 ANQGSEA. Deletions cut 6 bases from V and 0 bases from J, with 12 bases between. This CDR3 has 14 residues. CDR3: CSVIGADSGNTIYF. The DNA of the CDR3 is TGCAGCGTGATCGGGGCAGACTCTGGAAACACCATATATTTT.

This chain uses TRBV27 with TRBJ1-2, with a weak D call TRBD1 (5 bases). Germline-derived CDR1 and CDR2 are MNHEY and SMNVEV (reference sequence). Trimming took 5 bases from V and 5 from J, leaving 6 bases between them. The CDR3 contains 11 residues. Here the CDR3 reads CASSEGYGYTF. As DNA, the CDR3 is TGTGCCAGCAGTGAGGGGTATGGCTACACCTTC.

This clone was detected only once. This sequence joins TRBV5-1 and TRBJ2-1; 10 nucleotides line up with TRBD1. Germline V CDR1 and CDR2: SGHRS, YFSETQ. The junction had 15 bases not matched to a gene; V was cut back by 3 bases and J by 9 bases. The CDR3 consists of 17 residues. This CDR3 reads CASSSRGQGTGWFEQFF. In DNA form, the CDR3 reads TGCGCCAGCAGCTCGCGGGGACAGGGGACGGGATGGTTTGAGCAGTTCTTC.

The chain employs TRBV5-6 and TRBJ2-7; 7 nucleotides line up with TRBD2. The CDR3 is 15 residues long. Trimming removed 4 bases from V and 4 bases from J; junction bases left unmatched: 11. The germline CDR1 and CDR2 sequences are SGHDT and YYEEEE. The CDR3 DNA is TGTGCCAGCAGCCCAACGGTACGAGCGGGATACGAGCAGTACTTC. It translates to CASSPTVRAGYEQYF. The full variable domain, rest sourced from reference TRBV5-6 and TRBJ2-7, is DAGVTQSPTHLIKTRGQQVTLRCSPKSGHDTVSWYQQALGQGPQFIFQYYEEEERQRGNFPDRFSGHQFPNYSSELNVNALLLGDSALYLCASSPTVRAGYEQYFGPGTRLTVT.

This clone was detected once. The chain links TRBV20-1 to TRBJ1-3; D not certain. Trimming removed 6 bases from V and 3 bases from J, with 3 bases in between. Looked up from germline, CDR1 is DFQATT and CDR2 is SNEGSKA (reference sequence). This CDR3 contains 10 residues. CDR3 in amino acids: CSASGNTIYF. Here the CDR3 DNA reads TGCAGTGCAAGTGGAAACACCATATATTTT.

This clone was picked up a small number of times. J is TRBJ2-2 and V is TRBV29-1, with 9 bases matching TRBD1. The germline gives CDR1 SQVTM, CDR2 ANQGSEA. CDR3 size: 14 residues. After removal of 5 bases from V and 4 bases from J, the junction contained 5 bases not matched to a gene. The CDR3 loop reads CSVLRQGGTGELFF. CDR3 DNA: TGCAGCGTTCTCAGACAGGGGGGCACCGGGGAGCTGTTTTTT.

In its sample, this clone ranks as medium-sized. The CDR3 spells CASSESGGAYNEQFF. The CDR3 DNA reads as TGTGCCAGCAGTGAAAGTGGCGGGGCTTACAATGAGCAGTTCTTC. The gene calls are TRBV28 and TRBJ2-1; maybe TRBD2 (6 bases). The CDR3 consists of 15 residues. V dropped 5 bases and J dropped 4 bases, with 15 bases sitting between them. Germline CDR1 is MDHEN and CDR2 is SYDVKM.

Details on this clone: This clone may be a read error of a much larger clone one base away. The sample contains more than one DNA sequence encoding this CDR3. The chain is built from TRBV7-6 and TRBJ2-5; D gene ambiguous. This CDR3 is built from 11 residues. The V end was cut by 4 bases, the J end by 3 bases, with 3 bases between. CDR1 and CDR2 from the germline V gene are SGHVS and FNYEAQ. CDR3: CASSSEETQYF. The CDR3 DNA reads TGTGCCAGCAGCTCCGAAGAGACCCAGTACTTC.

This clone appeared once. This chain connects TRBV28 to TRBJ2-5; D ambiguous. The CDR3 contains 15 residues. Trimming removed 6 bases at V and 7 bases at J, with 21 bases between. From germline, CDR1 is MDHEN and CDR2 SYDVKM. CDR3 protein: CASSPLASTPGTQYF. DNA of the CDR3: TGTGCCAGCAGCCCGCTGGCCAGCACGCCTGGGACCCAGTACTTC.

The V gene is TRBV11-1, the J gene TRBJ2-2; a weak D match, TRBD2 (6 bases). CDR3 size: 13 residues. The germline V gene encodes CDR1 SGHAT and CDR2 FQDESV (reference sequence). Trimming removed 5 bases at V and 6 bases at J, with 10 bases between. The CDR3 DNA reads as TGTGCCAGCAGCCTCAGGGAGGCCGGGGAGCTGTTTTTT. It is translated as CASSLREAGELFF.